Below, 2 T cell receptor beta chains from the same sample are listed, as sequenced in a study of shared clonotypes between healthy human individuals. Assay used: immunoSEQ multiplex PCR; TCRdb lists only in-frame clones, some missing. Of roughly 2.1 million clones listed, under 95% are singletons. The naive CD8 population came from CD45RO-negative cells selected for CCR7, without terminally differentiated effector memory CD45RA+ cells. Sequences were obtained from naive CD8+ T cells from PBMCs. The receptors originated from a young man in good health. Some clones in this sample may be carry-over from other donors' samples.

The gene calls are TRBV29-1 and TRBJ2-7, with D unresolved. Germline V gene sequence: CDR1 SQVTM, CDR2 ANQGSEA. V lost 2 bases and J 9 bases, leaving 14 bases between the germline ends. This CDR3 is built from 12 residues. The CDR3 region has the DNA TGCAGCGTTGAAAACCCCAGGAACGGGCAGTACTTC. Protein sequence: CSVENPRNGQYF.

This clone was detected only once. The chain links TRBV10-3 to TRBJ2-1, with 10 bases lining up with TRBD2. Germline V gene sequence: CDR1 ENHRY, CDR2 SYGVKD. The CDR3 sequence is 18 residues long. The V and J ends lost 10 bases and 5 bases, in that order; junction bases with no gene match: 20. CDR3 coding DNA: TGTGCCAGCGCGCCTAGCGGGGGCCGTCCGTTGGTGGACAATGAGCAGTTCTTC. Translating gives CASAPSGGRPLVDNEQFF.